Many counts were recorded for the clone carrying this T cell receptor (beta chain). The target antigen is unknown. Drawing of peripheral blood yielded 8.5 to 10 milliliters from each donor. Primers used in a second PCR of roughly 7 to 11 cycles were a sample-barcoded 5' primer and a J-beta primer mix. TCRdb reprocessed the 5' RACE reads via MiXCR and lists one record per CDR3 protein. The sample holds around 900,000 distinct CDR3 sequences, more than 25% seen once. The data belong to a study of blood T cells in healthy people across ages. CDR1 is LGHNA and CDR2 is YSLEER in the germline V gene. This CDR3 has 15 residues. V was clipped by 3 bases and J by 4 bases, with 15 bases between them. Whole-study findings and limits: TCR beta diversity correlated strongly with naive T cell percentage.

Material: blood. The TCR comes from an elderly woman in good health. The rearrangement links TRBV4-3 to TRBJ1-2; D remains ambiguous. CDR3 nucleotide sequence: TGCGCCAGCAGCCAGCACGTAGGGAGTGGCTATGGCTACACCTTC. As protein: CASSQHVGSGYGYTF.